Listed below are T cell receptor beta chains from one sample, sequenced in a study of cytomegalovirus exposure and HLA in healthy donors. The assay was immunoSEQ multiplex PCR, and TCRdb's table has in-frame clones only and misses some. The data show roughly 150,000 clones, approximately 9% seen once. Sequencing input: PBMCs. All receptors come from a male donor in good health and CMV-seronegative. Each CDR3 is given without its conserved first and last residue. Each record gives: J gene, V gene, CDR3 protein.

TRBJ2-3 TRBV7-9 ASRTAWGGEADTQY
TRBJ1-1 TRBV5-1 ASSTDIFGSAEAF
TRBJ1-1 TRBV27 ASSLTGTGGWGTEAF
TRBJ2-7 TRBV27 ASSSLRDRVHEQY
TRBJ2-1 TRBV2 ASSALLSSYNEQF
TRBJ1-5 TRBV18 ASSLTGGNQPQH
TRBJ1-2 TRBV7-8 ASSPGTMNNYGYT
TRBJ2-1 TRBV4-3 ASSQDSTSWNEQF
TRBJ1-1 TRBV10-2 ASSVTPYRGHDTEAF
TRBJ1-1 TRBV7-9 ASSLEGGTEAF
TRBJ2-7 TRBV4-2 ASSHPGTGAGGQY
- TRBV7-9 ASSLDRGYEQY
TRBJ1-6 TRBV7-6 ASSPGQRSSSYNSPLH
TRBJ2-2 TRBV7-2 ASRRTGSTGELF
TRBJ2-7 TRBV19 ASSIRDSKQY
TRBJ2-3 TRBV18 ASSPELPSTDTQY
TRBJ2-5 TRBV30 AWSIYREQETQY
- TRBV29-1 SVDTGIAYEQY
TRBJ2-2 TRBV5-1 ASSFRGNTGELF
TRBJ2-1 TRBV28 ASSPGTLRVAGNEQF
TRBJ2-3 TRBV9 ASSVGGTDTQY
TRBJ1-2 TRBV28 ASSLKWERGYT
TRBJ1-5 TRBV6-6 ASSSGQGGQPQH
TRBJ2-7 TRBV6-5 ASSLKGDSHEQY
TRBJ1-2 TRBV7-9 ASSFEQGYNYGYT
TRBJ2-2 TRBV28 ASSFHRDAGELF
TRBJ2-7 TRBV19 ASSMAGIVSYEQY
TRBJ2-5 TRBV9 ASSVEAPGETQY
TRBJ1-1 TRBV2 ASSERGGNTEAF
TRBJ1-2 TRBV7-2 ASSLQGFGYT
TRBJ1-1 TRBV5-1 ASSLQGASNTEAF
TRBJ1-2 TRBV19 ASSISRDYGYT
TRBJ1-2 TRBV19 ATLTDRYT
TRBJ2-1 TRBV5-8 ASSRRGTGGSNEQF
TRBJ1-2 TRBV30 AWRGRDRGMNGYT
TRBJ1-1 TRBV7-2 ARSLGRQDEAF
TRBJ2-7 TRBV4-1 ASSQATRGSYEQY
TRBJ1-1 TRBV10-3 AISKTGKNTEAF
TRBJ2-7 TRBV4-3 ASSQGTSWDEQY
TRBJ2-7 TRBV5-4 ASSLEPGGSYEQY
TRBJ2-2 TRBV6-5 ASSYWGQGYTGELF
TRBJ2-1 TRBV6-6 ASRTGTSVVVPQF
TRBJ2-7 TRBV21-1 ASSKRDNGYEQY
TRBJ2-1 TRBV27 ASSSLGTGGLNEQF
TRBJ1-2 TRBV7-9 ASSFGGDGYT
TRBJ2-3 TRBV5-1 ASSLGQDSSTDTQY
TRBJ1-4 TRBV19 ASSPTDRVNEKLF
TRBJ2-7 TRBV6-5 ASSSYGLADTYEQY
TRBJ2-7 TRBV5-6 ASSLRGLSAGYEQY
TRBJ2-3 TRBV6-5 ASSSGGGTDTQY
TRBJ1-2 TRBV6-5 ASSSLGHGYT
TRBJ1-2 TRBV28 ASSLGTVYGYT